Below, 27 T cell receptor beta chains from the same sample are listed, as sequenced in a study of CD8 T cells in ankylosing spondylitis. One entry per CDR3 protein results from TCRdb running MiXCR on the 5' RACE reads. This table has about 240,000 distinct CDR3 sequences, roughly a tenth appearing once. Sequences were obtained from blood, either unsorted or a sorted T cell fraction (not recorded which). The receptors stem from a male donor with ankylosing spondylitis or in good health (not recorded which).

This clonotype was counted ten times or more. This chain connects TRBV5-5 to TRBJ2-7, with D unresolved. The germline V gene encodes CDR1 SGHKS and CDR2 YYEKEE (reference sequence). V shed 0 bases and J shed 3 bases, with 4 bases lying between them. This CDR3 contains 12 residues. The CDR3 region has the DNA TGTGCCAGCAGCTTGGGAATCTACGAGCAGTACTTC. Translation: CASSLGIYEQYF.

This clonotype was found a few times. The rearrangement links TRBV4-1 to TRBJ2-1; no clear D. CDR1 is MGHRA and CDR2 is YSYEKL in the germline V gene. Trimming removed 3 bases from V and 8 bases from J, with 8 bases in between. This CDR3 is built from 12 residues. CDR3 bases: TGCGCCAGCAGCCAGGCTAATTATGAGCAGTTCTTC. Encoded protein: CASSQANYEQFF.

There are a few counts of this clonotype. V is TRBV19 and J is TRBJ1-2, with D perhaps matching TRBD1 (6 bases). The germline CDR1 and CDR2 sequences are LNHDA and SQIVND (reference sequence). The CDR3 sequence is 14 residues long. Trimming took 5 bases from V and 5 from J, leaving 15 bases between them. The CDR3 loop reads CASSWTDTDYGYTF. CDR3 nucleotides: TGTGCCAGTAGTTGGACAGACACCGATTATGGCTACACCTTC.

This clonotype came up many times. The rearrangement links TRBV5-1 to TRBJ1-1; a weak D match, TRBD1 (5 bases). With 2 bases removed from V and 8 bases from J, the gap between germline ends came to 16 bases. The CDR3 contains 14 residues. Germline V gene data show CDR1 as SGHRS and CDR2 as YFSETQ. In DNA, the CDR3 is TGCGCCAGCAGCTTTGATCTAGGGGCAGTCGAAGCTTTCTTT. Translation: CASSFDLGAVEAFF.

This clonotype was observed at least ten times. The chain is built from TRBV20-1 and TRBJ2-7; 11 nucleotides agree with TRBD2. Germline V gives CDR1 DFQATT, CDR2 SNEGSKA (reference sequence). Trimming removed 4 bases from V and 0 bases from J; junction bases left unmatched: 2. The CDR3 contains 14 residues. The CDR3 loop is CSAITSGSSYEQYF. The CDR3 DNA sequence: TGCAGTGCTATCACTAGCGGGAGCTCCTACGAGCAGTACTTC.

This clonotype turned up a few times. A much bigger clone sits one base away, suggesting this may be a read error. The J gene is TRBJ2-7, the V gene TRBV4-1, with 7 bases that match TRBD1. CDR1 is MGHRA, CDR2 YSYEKL, per germline. CDR3 length: 13 residues. V was pared by 3 bases and J by 2 bases, with 1 base of the junction left unmatched. The CDR3 region has the DNA TGCGCCAGCAGCCAGGGACAGACCTACGAGCAGTACTTC. Translating gives CASSQGQTYEQYF.

This clonotype has ten or more counts. The CDR3 DNA sequence: TGTGCCAGCAGCGACCCGGGACACCCCTACAATGAGCAGTTCTTC. Translated: CASSDPGHPYNEQFF. The rearrangement links TRBV5-6 to TRBJ2-1, with a possible D match to TRBD1 (6 bases). CDR3 size: 15 residues. CDR1 is SGHDT, CDR2 YYEEEE, per germline. V lost 4 bases to trimming and J lost 2 bases, with 13 bases between them.

A remark on this clonotype: A read error may explain this, as a much larger clone is one base away. This rearrangement joins TRBV20-1 to TRBJ2-3; 12 nucleotides agree with TRBD2. Per the germline V gene, CDR1 is DFQATT and CDR2 is SNEGSKA (reference sequence). The CDR3 is made up of 16 amino acids. CDR3: CCARGRLAGETDTQYF. The CDR3 DNA sequence: TGCTGTGCTAGAGGCAGACTAGCGGGGGAGACAGATACGCAGTATTTT.

This rearrangement joins TRBV28 to TRBJ2-7; 10 nucleotides align to TRBD2. From germline, CDR1 is MDHEN and CDR2 SYDVKM. The CDR3 spans 14 residues. V lost 6 bases, J lost 2 bases, and 4 bases stayed unmatched. The CDR3 DNA follows: TGTGCCAGCAGAACTAGCGGGGTAACCTACGAGCAGTACTTC. Its translation is CASRTSGVTYEQYF.

This clonotype was counted at least ten times. This chain joins TRBV11-2 and TRBJ1-1; weak D call: TRBD1 (5 bases). V lost 5 bases and J 11 bases, leaving 12 bases between the germline ends. Looked up from germline, CDR1 is SGHAT and CDR2 is FQNNGV. There are 11 residues in the CDR3. For the CDR3, the DNA is TGTGCCAGCAGCCGGGGGTTCGTCGCTTTCTTT. It translates to CASSRGFVAFF.

The V call is TRBV3-1, the J call TRBJ1-5; 7 positions match TRBD1. Trimming at V came to 1 base and at J to 8 bases, leaving 5 bases not matched to a gene. In germline, CDR1 is LGHDT, CDR2 YNNKEL (reference sequence). The CDR3 sequence is 14 residues long. CDR3 protein: CASSQGQGREPQHF. The CDR3, as DNA: TGTGCCAGCAGCCAAGGACAGGGACGTGAGCCCCAGCATTTT.

This clonotype was observed many times. The chain couples TRBV7-2 to TRBJ2-1; 10 positions agree with TRBD2. CDR3 length: 15 amino acids. V was pared by 3 bases and J by 10 bases, with 9 bases of the junction left unmatched. Germline CDR1 reads SGHTA; CDR2 reads FQGNSA. The CDR3 sequence is CASSLGRLAGVEQFF. The CDR3 DNA is TGTGCCAGCAGCTTGGGGCGGCTAGCGGGGGTGGAGCAGTTCTTC.

This clonotype was counted ten times or more. The J gene is TRBJ2-3, the V gene TRBV15, with 7 positions matching TRBD2. Germline CDR1 LNHNV, CDR2 YYDKDF (reference sequence). V shed 3 bases, J shed 6 bases, and the junction held 6 bases outside the gene matches. The CDR3 extends over 14 amino acids. The CDR3 here is CATSSGGAGDTQYF. The CDR3 nucleotides are TGTGCCACCAGCAGCGGGGGAGCGGGGGATACGCAGTATTTT.

This clonotype has ten or more counts. CDR3 sequence: CSVDGQITDTQYF. Here the CDR3 DNA reads TGCAGCGTTGACGGACAGATCACAGATACGCAGTATTTT. V and J are TRBV29-1 and TRBJ2-3; D might be TRBD1 (6 bases). CDR1 is SQVTM and CDR2 is ANQGSEA in the germline V gene. V was cut by 3 bases and J by 2 bases, with 9 bases left in between. The CDR3 is 13 residues long.

This clonotype was seen at least ten times. The V and J genes are TRBV12-3 or TRBV12-4 and TRBJ2-3; 11 positions agree with TRBD2. V lost 6 bases, J lost 4 bases, and 6 bases stayed unmatched. There are 15 residues in the CDR3. CDR3 DNA: TGTGCCAGCAGCGCCACTAGCGGGAGAGCAGATACGCAGTATTTT. This gives the protein CASSATSGRADTQYF.

This chain joins TRBV7-9 and TRBJ2-3; D might be TRBD1 (6 bases). Germline values: CDR1 SEHNR, CDR2 FQNEAQ (reference sequence). This CDR3 contains 14 residues. The V gene lost 5 bases and the J gene lost 3 bases, with 12 bases spanning the gap. The DNA for the CDR3 is TGTGCCAGCAGCGTCGGACAGCCAACAGATACGCAGTATTTT. Translated, it gives CASSVGQPTDTQYF.

This clonotype was counted many times. The chain has TRBV12-3 or TRBV12-4 and TRBJ1-4; tentatively, D is TRBD1 (5 bases). CDR3 length: 17 residues. V was cut by 5 bases and J by 1 base, with 17 bases left in between. The CDR3 sequence is CASSPGHTAGTNEKLFF. For the CDR3, the DNA is TGTGCCAGCAGTCCCGGACATACCGCCGGAACTAATGAAAAACTGTTTTTT.

This clonotype was detected only a few times. The chain has TRBV9 and TRBJ2-5; D perhaps matches TRBD1 (6 bases). CDR1 and CDR2 from the germline V gene are SGDLS and YYNGEE. The CDR3 is 16 amino acids. The V end was cut by 0 bases, the J end by 0 bases, with 12 bases between. CDR3 loop: CASSVEDRSYQETQYF. The CDR3 region has the DNA TGTGCCAGCAGCGTAGAGGACAGAAGCTACCAAGAGACCCAGTACTTC.

This clonotype was counted only a few times. The gene calls are TRBV25-1 and TRBJ1-5; a possible D gene is TRBD1 (5 bases). The CDR3 totals 13 residues. Germline CDR1 reads MGHDK; CDR2 reads SYGVNS. Between the trimmed V and J ends, which lost 6 bases and 0 bases, there was a span of 6 bases. CDR3 DNA sequence: TGTGCCAGCAGCGACAGTAGCAATCAGCCCCAGCATTTT. Translated: CASSDSSNQPQHF.

There are many counts of this clonotype. The genes are TRBV7-9 and TRBJ2-7, with unresolved D. The germline V and J ends were trimmed by 3 bases and 5 bases, with 8 bases remaining between them. CDR3 length: 12 amino acids. The germline V gene has CDR1 SEHNR and CDR2 FQNEAQ (reference sequence). For the CDR3, the DNA is TGTGCCAGCAGCTTGCCTTCCCACGAGCAGTACTTC. Its translation is CASSLPSHEQYF.

This clonotype was detected many times. V usage is TRBV4-1 and J usage is TRBJ2-2; D is ambiguous. Germline lookup yields CDR1 MGHRA and CDR2 YSYEKL. This CDR3 is 16 amino acids long. Trimming removed 2 bases from V and 4 bases from J, with 14 bases in between. In DNA, the CDR3 is TGCGCCAGCAGCCAAATTAATCTTGTCAGCACCGGGGAGCTGTTTTTT. Its translation is CASSQINLVSTGELFF.

This clonotype was detected ten times or more. J is TRBJ2-7 and V is TRBV6-5; D gene uncertain. Germline CDR1 is MNHEY and CDR2 is SVGAGI. V lost 0 bases and J 3 bases, leaving 12 bases between the germline ends. The CDR3 extends over 15 amino acids. This CDR3 is CASSYSTGGGYEQYF. In DNA, the CDR3 is TGTGCCAGCAGTTACTCGACCGGTGGTGGCTACGAGCAGTACTTC.

The chain joins TRBV3-1 to TRBJ2-7; D unclear. Trimming took off 1 base at V and 2 bases at J, with 15 bases between the two ends. CDR1 and CDR2 from the germline V gene are LGHDT and YNNKEL (reference sequence). This CDR3 has 16 amino acids. CDR3 bases: TGTGCCAGCAGCCAAGGTATCTCGGGTCTTCCCTACGAGCAGTACTTC. Its translation: CASSQGISGLPYEQYF.

Points on this clonotype: This could be a read error, since a much larger clone is one nucleotide away. J is TRBJ2-1 and V is TRBV12-3 or TRBV12-4; the D is unclear. This CDR3 has 12 residues. CDR3 amino acids: CASRFPRNGQFF. The DNA of the CDR3 is TGTGCCAGCAGGTTCCCCCGGAATGGGCAGTTCTTC.

The rearrangement links TRBV4-1 to TRBJ2-1; 10 bases line up with TRBD2. CDR3 size: 17 residues. J lost 6 bases, V lost 0 bases, and 8 bases had no gene match. The germline CDR1 and CDR2 sequences are MGHRA and YSYEKL. As DNA, the CDR3 is TGCGCCAGCAGCCAAGACCAGCGGGGGGGCTCGGGCAATGAGCAGTTCTTC. Its translation is CASSQDQRGGSGNEQFF.

Regarding this clonotype: Since a much larger clone is just one base distant, this may be a read error. CDR3 region: CASSLWQDSNQPQRF. DNA for the CDR3: TGTGCCAGCAGTTTGTGGCAGGATAGCAATCAGCCCCAGCGTTTT. The rearrangement uses TRBV28 and TRBJ1-5; no firm D call. Germline values: CDR1 MDHEN, CDR2 SYDVKM. The CDR3 sequence is 15 residues long.

The rearrangement joins TRBV7-9 to TRBJ2-2; 9 bases fit TRBD1. The V and J ends lost 5 bases and 6 bases, in that order; junction bases with no gene match: 10. Germline V gene sequence: CDR1 SEHNR, CDR2 FQNEAQ (reference sequence). This CDR3 spans 16 amino acids. The CDR3 spells CASSPPDRGFPGELFF. The CDR3 DNA reads as TGTGCCAGCAGCCCCCCGGACAGGGGATTTCCCGGGGAGCTGTTTTTT.